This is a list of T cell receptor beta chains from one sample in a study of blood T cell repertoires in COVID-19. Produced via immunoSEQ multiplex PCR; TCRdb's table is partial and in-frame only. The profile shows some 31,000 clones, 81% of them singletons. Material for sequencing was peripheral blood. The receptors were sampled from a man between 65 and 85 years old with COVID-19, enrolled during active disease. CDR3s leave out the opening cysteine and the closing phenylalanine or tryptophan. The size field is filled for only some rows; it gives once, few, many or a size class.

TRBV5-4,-,ASSPRPDNLAKNIQY
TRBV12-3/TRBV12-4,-,ASTLTGVQPQH
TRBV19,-,ASSIIGSGRVVSYNEQF
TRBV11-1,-,ASRNSGRGGTDTQY
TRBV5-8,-,ASSLEQAKNSPLH
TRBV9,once,ASSVGGMTNTEAF
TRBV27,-,ASSLAGSYGYT
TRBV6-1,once,ASSEPELANYGYT
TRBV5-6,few,ASSLARILSLEQF
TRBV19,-,ASSWGLSGANVLT
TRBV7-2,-,ASSSLAGGDTGELF
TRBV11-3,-,ASSSGAPFEAF
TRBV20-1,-,SASTSANTEAF
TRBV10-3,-,AISGERTGKEKLF
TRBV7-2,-,ASSLDRVGYT
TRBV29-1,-,SVHSGSGYNEQF
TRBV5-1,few,ASSLGAGGIDEQY
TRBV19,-,ASSIQGATNEKLF
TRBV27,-,ASSLRQEEPQH
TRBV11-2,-,ASSLGTVGGDYGYT
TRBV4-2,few,ASSLAGAEPGNTIY
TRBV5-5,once,ASSPGGAIGNQPQH
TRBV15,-,ATSNRRTSLGYNEQF
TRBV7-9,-,ASSSGQGDTQPQH
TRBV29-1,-,SVEPTGTGLYGYT
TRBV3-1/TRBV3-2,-,ASSHRGPANYGYT
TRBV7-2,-,ASTLGGGAYGYT
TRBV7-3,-,ASSRTRGGTDTQY
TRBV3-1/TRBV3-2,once,ASNWGVGETQY
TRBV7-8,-,ASSLLGGTQY
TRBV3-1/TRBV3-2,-,ASSQDPGAADTQY
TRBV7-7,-,ASSSSGTRKETQY
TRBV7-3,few,ASSLDRQLFPGGGYT
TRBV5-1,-,ASSPSQETQY
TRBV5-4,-,ASSLASQETQY
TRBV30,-,AWSVATALPIQY
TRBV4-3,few,ASSRDSAYGQPQH
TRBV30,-,AWSPGTSGVTGELF
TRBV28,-,ASSSANSGSPF
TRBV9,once,ASNLSGNRADTQY
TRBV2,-,ASSGTSNQPQH
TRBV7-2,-,ASTQKGIALEQY
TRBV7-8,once,ASTLRRESTGELF
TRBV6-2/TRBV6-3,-,ASSFDRGPQNIQY
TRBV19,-,ASSLLGEGPGPQH
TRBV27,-,ASSSSRRTESFGNQPQH
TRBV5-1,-,ASSSGLADTDTQY
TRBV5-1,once,ASSLEGLASYEQY
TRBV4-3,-,ASSQGQGGGTEAF
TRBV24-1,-,ATQGRDTGGNQPQH
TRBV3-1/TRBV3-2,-,ASSQELAVRSRNEQF